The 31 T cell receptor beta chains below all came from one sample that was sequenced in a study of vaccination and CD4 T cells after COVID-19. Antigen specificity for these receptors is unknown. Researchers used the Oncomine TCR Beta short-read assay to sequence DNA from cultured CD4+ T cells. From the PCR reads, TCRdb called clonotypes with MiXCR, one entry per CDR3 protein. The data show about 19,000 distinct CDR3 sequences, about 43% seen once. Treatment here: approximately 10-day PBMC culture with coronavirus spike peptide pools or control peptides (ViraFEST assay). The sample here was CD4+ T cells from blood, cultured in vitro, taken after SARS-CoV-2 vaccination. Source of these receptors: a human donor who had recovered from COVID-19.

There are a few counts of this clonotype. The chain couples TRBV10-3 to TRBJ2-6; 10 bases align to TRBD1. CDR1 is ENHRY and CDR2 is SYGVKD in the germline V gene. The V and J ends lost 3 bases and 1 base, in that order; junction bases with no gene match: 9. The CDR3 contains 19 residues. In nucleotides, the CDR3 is TGTGCCATCAGTGATGAACCCGGGACAGGGGTGTCTGGGGCCAACGTCCTGACTTTC. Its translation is CAISDEPGTGVSGANVLTF.

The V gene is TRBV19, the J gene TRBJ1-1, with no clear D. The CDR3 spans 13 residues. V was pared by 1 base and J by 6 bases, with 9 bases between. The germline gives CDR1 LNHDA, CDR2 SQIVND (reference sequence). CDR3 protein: CASSIVGGSEAFF. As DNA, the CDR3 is TGTGCCAGTAGTATAGTGGGAGGGTCTGAAGCTTTCTTT.

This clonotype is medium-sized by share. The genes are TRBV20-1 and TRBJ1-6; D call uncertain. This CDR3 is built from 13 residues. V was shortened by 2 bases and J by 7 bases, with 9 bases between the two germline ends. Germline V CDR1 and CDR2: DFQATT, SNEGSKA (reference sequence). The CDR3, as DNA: TGCAGTGCTAGAATGGGTTACAATTCACCCCTCCACTTT. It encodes CSARMGYNSPLHF.

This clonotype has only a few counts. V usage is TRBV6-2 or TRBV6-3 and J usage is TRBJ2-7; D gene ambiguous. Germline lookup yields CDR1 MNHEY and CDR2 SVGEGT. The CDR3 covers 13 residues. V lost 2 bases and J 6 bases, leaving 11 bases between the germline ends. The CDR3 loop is CASSYGEKGEQYF. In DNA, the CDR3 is TGTGCCAGCAGTTACGGGGAAAAAGGCGAGCAGTACTTC.

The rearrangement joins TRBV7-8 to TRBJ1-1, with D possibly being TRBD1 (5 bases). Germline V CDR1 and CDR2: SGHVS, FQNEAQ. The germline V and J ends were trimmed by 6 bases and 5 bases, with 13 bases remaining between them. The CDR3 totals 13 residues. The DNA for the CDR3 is TGTGCCAGCAGTTTGGACTCAGGGACTGAAGCTTTCTTT. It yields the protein CASSLDSGTEAFF.

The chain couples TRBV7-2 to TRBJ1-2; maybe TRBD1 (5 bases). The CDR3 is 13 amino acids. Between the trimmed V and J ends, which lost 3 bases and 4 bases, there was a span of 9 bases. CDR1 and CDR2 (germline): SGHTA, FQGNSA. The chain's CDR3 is CASSLVRGYGYTF. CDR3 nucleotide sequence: TGTGCCAGCAGCTTGGTAAGGGGCTATGGCTACACCTTC.

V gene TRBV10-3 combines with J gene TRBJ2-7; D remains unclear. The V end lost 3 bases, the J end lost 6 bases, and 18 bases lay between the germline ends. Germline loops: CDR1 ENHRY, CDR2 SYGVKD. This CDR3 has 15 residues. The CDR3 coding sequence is TGTGCCATCAGTGACCCCGGACCTAGTGGTCGCGAGCAGTACTTC. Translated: CAISDPGPSGREQYF.

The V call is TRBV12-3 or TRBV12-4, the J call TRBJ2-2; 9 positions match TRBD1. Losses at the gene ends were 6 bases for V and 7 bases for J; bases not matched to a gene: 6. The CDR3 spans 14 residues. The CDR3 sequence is CASRTQGAGGELFF. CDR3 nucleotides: TGTGCCAGCAGGACACAGGGGGCCGGCGGGGAGCTGTTTTTT.

This chain's CDR3 is CASRTLTGTGETQYF. The CDR3 bases are TGTGCCAGCAGGACTTTGACGGGGACGGGGGAGACCCAGTACTTC. V and J are TRBV11-2 and TRBJ2-5; D tentatively fits TRBD1 or TRBD2 (5 bases each). Germline CDR1 and CDR2: SGHAT and FQNNGV. V was trimmed by 6 bases and J by 5 bases, leaving 19 bases between them. The CDR3 totals 15 residues.

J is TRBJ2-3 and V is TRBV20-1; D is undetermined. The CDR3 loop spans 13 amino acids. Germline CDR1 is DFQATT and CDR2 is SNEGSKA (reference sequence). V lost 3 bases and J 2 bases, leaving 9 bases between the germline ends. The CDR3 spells CSASLGFTDTQYF. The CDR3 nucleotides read TGCAGTGCTAGTCTCGGCTTCACAGATACGCAGTATTTT.

In DNA form, the CDR3 reads TGTGCCAGCAGCCCCGAGAGGGATCAGCCCCAGCATTTT. Its translation is CASSPERDQPQHF. The chain couples TRBV14 to TRBJ1-5; no reliable D call. Germline V gene data show CDR1 as SGHDN and CDR2 as FVKESK. V gave up 4 bases and J gave up 5 bases, with 9 bases separating them. This CDR3 comprises 13 residues.

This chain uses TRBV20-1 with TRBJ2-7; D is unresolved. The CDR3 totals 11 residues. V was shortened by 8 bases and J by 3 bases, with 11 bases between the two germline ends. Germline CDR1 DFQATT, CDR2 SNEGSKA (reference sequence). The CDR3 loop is CSTNRLYEQYF. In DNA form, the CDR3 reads TGCAGTACGAATAGGCTCTACGAGCAGTACTTC.

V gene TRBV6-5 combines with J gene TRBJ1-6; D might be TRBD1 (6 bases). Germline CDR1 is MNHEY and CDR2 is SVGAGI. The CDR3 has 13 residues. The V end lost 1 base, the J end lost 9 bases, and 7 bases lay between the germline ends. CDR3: CASSYLQGSPLHF. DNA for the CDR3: TGTGCCAGCAGTTACTTACAGGGTTCACCCCTCCACTTT.

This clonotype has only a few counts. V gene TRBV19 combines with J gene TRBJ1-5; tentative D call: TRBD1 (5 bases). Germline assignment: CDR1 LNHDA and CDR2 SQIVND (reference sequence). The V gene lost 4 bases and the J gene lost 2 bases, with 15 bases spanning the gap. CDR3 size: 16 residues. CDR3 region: CASSTIGTAGNQPQHF. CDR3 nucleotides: TGTGCCAGTAGTACCATCGGGACGGCCGGCAATCAGCCCCAGCATTTT.

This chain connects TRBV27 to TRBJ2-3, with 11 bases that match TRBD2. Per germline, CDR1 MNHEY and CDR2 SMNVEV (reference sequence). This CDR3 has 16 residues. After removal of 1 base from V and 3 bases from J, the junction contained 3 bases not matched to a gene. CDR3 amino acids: CASSLYTSGGTDTQYF. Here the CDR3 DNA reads TGTGCCAGCAGTTTATATACTAGCGGGGGTACAGATACGCAGTATTTT.

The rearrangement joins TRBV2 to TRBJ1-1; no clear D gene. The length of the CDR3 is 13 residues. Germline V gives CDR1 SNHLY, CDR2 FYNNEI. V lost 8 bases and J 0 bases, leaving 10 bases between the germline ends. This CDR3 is CASGTGMNTEAFF. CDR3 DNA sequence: TGTGCCAGCGGTACGGGCATGAACACTGAAGCTTTCTTT. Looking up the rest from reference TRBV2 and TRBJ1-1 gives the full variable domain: EPEVTQTPSHQVTQMGQEVILRCVPISNHLYFYWYRQILGQKVEFLVSFYNNEISEKSEIFDDQFSVERPDGSNFTLKIRSTKLEDSAMYFCASGTGMNTEAFFGQGTRLTVV.

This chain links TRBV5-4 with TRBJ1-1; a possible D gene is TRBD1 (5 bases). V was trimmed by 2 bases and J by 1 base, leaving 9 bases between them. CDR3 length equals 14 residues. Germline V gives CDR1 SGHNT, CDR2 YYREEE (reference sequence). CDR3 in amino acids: CASSFTQGNTEAFF. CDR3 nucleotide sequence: TGTGCCAGCAGCTTCACGCAGGGGAACACTGAAGCTTTCTTT.

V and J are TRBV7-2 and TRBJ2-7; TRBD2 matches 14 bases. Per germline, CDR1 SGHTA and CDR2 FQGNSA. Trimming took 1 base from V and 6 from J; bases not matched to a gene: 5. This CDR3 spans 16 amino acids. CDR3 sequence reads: CASSLDRTSGRREQYF. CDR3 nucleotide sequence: TGTGCCAGCAGCTTAGACCGGACTAGCGGGAGGCGCGAGCAGTACTTC.

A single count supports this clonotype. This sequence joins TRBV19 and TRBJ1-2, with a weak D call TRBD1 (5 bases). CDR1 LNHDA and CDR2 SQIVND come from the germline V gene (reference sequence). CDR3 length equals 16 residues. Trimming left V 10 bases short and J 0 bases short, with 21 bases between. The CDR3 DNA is TGTGCCACCCATATGGAGGGGATAATAGCTAACTATGGCTACACCTTC. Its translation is CATHMEGIIANYGYTF.

DNA of the CDR3: TGTGCCAGCAGCCCCGGGACAGATACGCAGTATTTT. Its protein product is CASSPGTDTQYF. This chain uses TRBV2 with TRBJ2-3; D ambiguous. Germline V lookup: CDR1 SNHLY, CDR2 FYNNEI. Trimming pared 6 bases from V and 3 bases from J, leaving 7 bases between. This CDR3 is 12 amino acids long.

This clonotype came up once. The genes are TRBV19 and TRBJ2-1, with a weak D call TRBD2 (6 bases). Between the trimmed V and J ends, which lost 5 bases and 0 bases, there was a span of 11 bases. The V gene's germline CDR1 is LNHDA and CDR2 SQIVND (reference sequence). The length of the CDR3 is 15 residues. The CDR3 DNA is TGTGCCAGTAGTCCTCGGGAGAGCTCCTACAATGAGCAGTTCTTC. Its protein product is CASSPRESSYNEQFF.

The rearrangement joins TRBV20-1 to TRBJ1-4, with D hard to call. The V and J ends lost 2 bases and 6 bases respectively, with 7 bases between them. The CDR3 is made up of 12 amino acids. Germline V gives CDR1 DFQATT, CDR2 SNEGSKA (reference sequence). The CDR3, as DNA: TGCAGTGCTAGATGGATGGATGAAAAACTGTTTTTT. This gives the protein CSARWMDEKLFF.

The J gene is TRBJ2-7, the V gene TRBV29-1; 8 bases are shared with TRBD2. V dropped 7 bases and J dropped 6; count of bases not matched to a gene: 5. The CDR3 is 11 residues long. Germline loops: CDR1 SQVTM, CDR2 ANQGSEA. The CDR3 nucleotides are TGCAGCGGGGGACTAGACCGCGAGCAGTACTTC. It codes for CSGGLDREQYF.

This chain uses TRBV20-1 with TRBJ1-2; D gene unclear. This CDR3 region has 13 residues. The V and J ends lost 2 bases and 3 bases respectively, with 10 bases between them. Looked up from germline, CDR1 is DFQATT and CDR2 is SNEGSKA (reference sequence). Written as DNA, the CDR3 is TGCAGTGCTAGATCCCTTTCAGACTATGGCTACACCTTC. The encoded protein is CSARSLSDYGYTF.

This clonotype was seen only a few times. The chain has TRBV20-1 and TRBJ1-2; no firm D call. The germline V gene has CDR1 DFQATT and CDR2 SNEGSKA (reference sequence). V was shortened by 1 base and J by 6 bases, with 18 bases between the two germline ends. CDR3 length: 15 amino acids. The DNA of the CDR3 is TGCAGTGCTAGAGCTAGTAGGGAAGGCCTTGATGGCTACACCTTC. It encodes CSARASREGLDGYTF.

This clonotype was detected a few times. DNA of the CDR3: TGTGCCAGCAGTCCCCTGGGTCTAGAAGCTTTCTTT. Encoded protein: CASSPLGLEAFF. V gene TRBV6-1 combines with J gene TRBJ1-1; D remains ambiguous. V lost 5 bases and J 8 bases, leaving 12 bases between the germline ends. Germline V CDR1 and CDR2: MNHNS, SASEGT. This CDR3 is built from 12 residues.

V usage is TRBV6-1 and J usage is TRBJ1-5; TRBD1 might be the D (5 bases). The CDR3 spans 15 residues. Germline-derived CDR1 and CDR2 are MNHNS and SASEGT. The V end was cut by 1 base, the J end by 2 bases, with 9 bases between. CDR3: CASSEEGFRNQPQHF. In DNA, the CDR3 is TGTGCCAGCAGTGAAGAGGGGTTCCGCAATCAGCCCCAGCATTTT.

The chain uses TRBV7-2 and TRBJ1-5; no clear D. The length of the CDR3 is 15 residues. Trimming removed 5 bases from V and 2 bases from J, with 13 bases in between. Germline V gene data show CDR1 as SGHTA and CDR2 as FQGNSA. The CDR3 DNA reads TGTGCCAGCAGCCCTTTCGGTGCGGGCAATCAGCCCCAGCATTTT. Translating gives CASSPFGAGNQPQHF. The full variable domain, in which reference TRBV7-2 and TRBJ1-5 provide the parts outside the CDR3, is GAGVSQSPSNKVTEKGKDVELRCDPISGHTALYWYRQSLGQGLEFLIYFQGNSAPDKSGLPSDRFSAERTGGSVSTLTIQRTQQEDSAVYLCASSPFGAGNQPQHFGDGTRLSIL.

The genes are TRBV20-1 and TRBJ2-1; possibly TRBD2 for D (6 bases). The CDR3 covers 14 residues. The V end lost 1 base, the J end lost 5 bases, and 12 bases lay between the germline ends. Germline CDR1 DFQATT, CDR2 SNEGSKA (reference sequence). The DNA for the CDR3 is TGCAGTGCTAGAGGGCTAGCGATAGACAATGAGCAGTTCTTC. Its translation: CSARGLAIDNEQFF.

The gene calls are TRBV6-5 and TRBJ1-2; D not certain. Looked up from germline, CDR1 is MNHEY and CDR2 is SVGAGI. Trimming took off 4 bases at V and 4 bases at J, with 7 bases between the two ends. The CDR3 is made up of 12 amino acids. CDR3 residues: CASSSYSYGYTF. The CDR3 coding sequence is TGTGCCAGCAGTTCGTACAGCTATGGCTACACCTTC.

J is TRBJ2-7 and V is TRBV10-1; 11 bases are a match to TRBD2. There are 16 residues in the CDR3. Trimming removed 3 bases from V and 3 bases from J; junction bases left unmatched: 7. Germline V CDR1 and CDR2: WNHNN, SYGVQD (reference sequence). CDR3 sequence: CASSDPSGRWIYEQYF. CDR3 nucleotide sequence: TGCGCCAGCAGTGACCCTAGCGGGAGGTGGATCTACGAGCAGTACTTC.